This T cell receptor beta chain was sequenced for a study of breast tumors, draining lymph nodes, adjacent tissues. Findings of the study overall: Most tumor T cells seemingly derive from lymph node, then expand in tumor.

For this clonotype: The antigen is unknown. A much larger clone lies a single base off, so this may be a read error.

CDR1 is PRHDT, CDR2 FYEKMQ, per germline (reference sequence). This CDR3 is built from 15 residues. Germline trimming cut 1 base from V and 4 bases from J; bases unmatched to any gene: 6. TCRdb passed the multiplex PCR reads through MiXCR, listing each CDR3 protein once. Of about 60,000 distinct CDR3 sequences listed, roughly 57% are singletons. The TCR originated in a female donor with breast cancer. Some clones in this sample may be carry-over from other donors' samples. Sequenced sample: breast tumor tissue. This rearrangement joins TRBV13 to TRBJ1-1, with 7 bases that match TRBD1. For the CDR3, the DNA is TGTGCCAGCAGCTTAGCCGACAGGGCGTCCACTGAAGCTTTCTTT. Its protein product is CASSLADRASTEAFF.